This T cell receptor (beta chain) originates from a study of shared clonotypes between healthy human individuals. Study observations and caveats: Memory subsets generally showed lower estimated richness than naive subsets.

To note about this clone: The antigen remains undetermined.

The assay was immunoSEQ multiplex PCR, and TCRdb's table has in-frame clones only and misses some. The table includes some 800,000 clones, 80% to 95% detected once. Germline lookup yields CDR1 SEHNR and CDR2 FQNEAQ (reference sequence). J was trimmed by 4 bases and V by 5 bases; bases with no gene match: 8. There are 16 residues in the CDR3. Cells designated naive CD8 were CD45RO-negative and were positively selected for CCR7, with terminally differentiated effector memory CD45RA+ cells excluded. The chain combines TRBV7-9 with TRBJ2-1, with TRBD2 matching 10 bases. This clonotype originated in a man aged 30-40 years in good health. The sample consisted of naive CD8+ T cells sorted from blood. CDR3 DNA: TGTGCCAGCAGCGCTCCTAGCGGGAGTCTTTACAATGAGCAGTTCTTC. As protein: CASSAPSGSLYNEQFF.